The 12 T cell receptor beta chains presented below share a single source sample, sequenced in a study of regulatory T cells in long-lasting Graves disease. Building the TCR beta libraries relied on iRepertoire HTBI primers, and CDR3 regions underwent Arm-PCR. TCRdb reprocessed the multiplex PCR reads with MiXCR, giving one entry per CDR3 protein. The data contain hundreds of thousands of distinct CDR3 sequences, approximately 23% of them singletons. Time point noted: persistent/refractory GD, antithyroid drugs over 5 years with positive TRAb. Isolated PBMC RNA provided the starting material for the TCR library. Sequenced material: peripheral blood mononuclear cells (PBMCs), taken when the disease was refractory, from a patient treated with antithyroid drugs. These receptors were obtained from a female donor with Graves disease.

This clonotype was recorded many times. The chain is built from TRBV12-3 or TRBV12-4 and TRBJ1-1; D gene uncertain. V was cut by 5 bases and J by 5 bases, with 6 bases left in between. The CDR3 is 11 amino acids. The CDR3 here is CASSVRTEAFF. The CDR3 DNA sequence: TGTGCCAGCAGTGTTCGTACTGAAGCTTTCTTT.

This clonotype occurred many times. The junction shows a germline mismatch at one end, possibly a read error. V usage is TRBV28 and J usage is TRBJ2-7, with D perhaps matching TRBD1 (5 bases). Germline CDR1 reads MDHEN; CDR2 reads SYDVKM. The CDR3 has 13 amino acids. CDR3 coding DNA: TGTGCCAGCAGTTTTCTCGGGTACAGGCCGAGGAGCTTC. Translation gives CASSFLGYRPRSF.

V is TRBV30 and J is TRBJ2-1; 8 bases fit TRBD1. V was clipped by 2 bases and J by 2 bases; unmatched bases: 2. The CDR3 runs 14 residues. Germline lookup yields CDR1 GTSNPN and CDR2 SVGIG (reference sequence). CDR3 DNA sequence: TGTGCCTGGAGTCCGGACAGGGCCTACAATGAGCAGTTCTTC. This gives the protein CAWSPDRAYNEQFF.

In its sample, this clonotype was seen many times. CDR3 in amino acids: CASSLPGAGEKLFF. In nucleotides, the CDR3 is TGTGCCAGCAGTTTACCGGGGGCGGGTGAAAAACTGTTTTTT. This chain uses TRBV28 with TRBJ1-4, with D possibly being TRBD1 (6 bases). The CDR3 spans 14 residues. Germline V gene data show CDR1 as MDHEN and CDR2 as SYDVKM. The V and J ends lost 2 bases and 7 bases respectively, with 11 bases between them. Based on the CDR3 plus reference TRBV28 and TRBJ1-4, the full variable domain is DVKVTQSSRYLVKRTGEKVFLECVQDMDHENMFWYRQDPGLGLRLIYFSYDVKMKEKGDIPEGYSVSREKKERFSLILESASTNQTSMYLCASSLPGAGEKLFFGSGTQLSVL.

This clonotype was detected many times. The chain recombines TRBV7-2 with TRBJ2-7, with a possible D match to TRBD1 (5 bases). CDR1 SGHTA and CDR2 FQGNSA come from the germline V gene. The CDR3 totals 15 residues. The V end lost 2 bases, the J end lost 1 base, and 12 bases lay between the germline ends. The CDR3 DNA sequence: TGTGCCAGCAGCTTAATTGGAACAGGATCCTACGAGCAGTACTTC. Its protein is CASSLIGTGSYEQYF.

The V call is TRBV6-1, the J call TRBJ2-2, with 10 bases fitting TRBD1. Per the germline V gene, CDR1 is MNHNS and CDR2 is SASEGT. Trimming cost V 5 bases and J 3 bases; bases outside gene matches: 6. The CDR3 consists of 16 residues. CDR3 sequence reads: CASSYGTGAYTGELFF. Written as DNA, the CDR3 is TGTGCCAGCAGTTACGGGACAGGGGCGTACACCGGGGAGCTGTTTTTT.

The table lists this clonotype with many counts. This sequence joins TRBV28 and TRBJ2-1; 7 bases agree with TRBD2. CDR1 and CDR2 from the germline V gene are MDHEN and SYDVKM. The CDR3 runs 14 residues. With 2 bases clipped from V and 7 bases from J, the junction kept 5 bases outside the gene matches. DNA of the CDR3: TGTGCCAGCAGTTTAGGGGGGGGGGGGAATGAGCAGTTCTTC. Protein sequence: CASSLGGGGNEQFF.

This clonotype was found many times. This chain connects TRBV6-5 to TRBJ1-1; possibly TRBD1 for D (5 bases). Per the germline V gene, CDR1 is MNHEY and CDR2 is SVGAGI. This CDR3 spans 14 amino acids. Between the trimmed V and J ends, which lost 3 bases and 4 bases, there was a span of 12 bases. The CDR3 region is CASSYGGVTTEAFF. In nucleotides, the CDR3 is TGTGCCAGCAGTTATGGGGGGGTGACCACTGAAGCTTTCTTT.

This clonotype was recorded at least ten times. The CDR3 DNA reads TGCGCCAGCAGCTTTGAGGAGAAGGGGAGCTATGGCTACACCTTC. Translated, it gives CASSFEEKGSYGYTF. The chain recombines TRBV5-1 with TRBJ1-2, with TRBD1 as a possible D gene (5 bases). The CDR3 runs to 15 residues. V shed 2 bases and J shed 4 bases, with 15 bases lying between them. Germline loops: CDR1 SGHRS, CDR2 YFSETQ.

The sample holds many counts of this clonotype. The chain employs TRBV30 and TRBJ2-5; tentatively, D is TRBD2 (6 bases). V dropped 0 bases and J dropped 4 bases, with 9 bases sitting between them. The length of the CDR3 is 13 residues. Germline lookup yields CDR1 GTSNPN and CDR2 SVGIG (reference sequence). The DNA for the CDR3 is TGTGCCTGGAGTGTAAAGGGAGGAGAGACCCAGTACTTC. The encoded protein is CAWSVKGGETQYF.

This clonotype occurred many times. V gene TRBV6-5 combines with J gene TRBJ1-2; D ambiguous. In germline, CDR1 is MNHEY, CDR2 SVGAGI. The CDR3 contains 14 residues. The V gene lost 4 bases and the J gene lost 10 bases, with 19 bases spanning the gap. The CDR3 spells CASSSLITKVDYTF. In nucleotides, the CDR3 is TGTGCCAGCAGTTCGCTGATAACTAAGGTGGACTACACCTTC.

Concerning this clonotype itself: Just one base apart from a much larger clone, this may be a read error. This chain uses TRBV7-2 with TRBJ2-5, with D tentatively TRBD1 or TRBD2 (5 bases each). With 5 bases removed from V and 6 bases from J, the gap between germline ends came to 19 bases. Germline assignment: CDR1 SGHTA and CDR2 FQGNSA. The CDR3 is 15 residues long. As DNA, the CDR3 is TGTGCCAGCAGCCAGCAACCGGGACGGACAAAGACCCAGTACTTC. This sequence encodes CASSQQPGRTKTQYF.